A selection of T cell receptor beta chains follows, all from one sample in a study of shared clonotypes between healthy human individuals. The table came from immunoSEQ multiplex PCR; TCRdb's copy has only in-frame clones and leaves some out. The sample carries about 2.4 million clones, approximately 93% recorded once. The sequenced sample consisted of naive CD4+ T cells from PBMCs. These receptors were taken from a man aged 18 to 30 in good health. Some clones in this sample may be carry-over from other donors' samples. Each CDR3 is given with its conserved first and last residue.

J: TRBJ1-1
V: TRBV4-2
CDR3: CASSQREGQAMNTEAFF

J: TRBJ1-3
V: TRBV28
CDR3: CASSQGGSGNTIYF

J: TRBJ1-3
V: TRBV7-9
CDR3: CASSGYSGNTIYF

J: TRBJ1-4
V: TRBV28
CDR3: CASTLGAATNEKLFF

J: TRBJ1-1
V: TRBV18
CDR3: CASSPGAGRTEAFF

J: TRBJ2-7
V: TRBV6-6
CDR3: CASSQAGWGRRYF

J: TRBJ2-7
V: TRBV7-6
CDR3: CASSPGGQGRSYEQYF

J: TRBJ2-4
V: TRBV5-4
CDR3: CASSPRDSTNIQYF

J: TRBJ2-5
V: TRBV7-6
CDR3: CASSTRRLAEVMAQYF

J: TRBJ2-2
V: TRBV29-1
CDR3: CSVGTGGEISGELFF

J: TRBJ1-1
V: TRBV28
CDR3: CASRAKGRGAFF

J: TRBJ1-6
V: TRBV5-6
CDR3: CASSLRDRANSPLHF

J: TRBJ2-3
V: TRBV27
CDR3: CASSPQSDTQYF

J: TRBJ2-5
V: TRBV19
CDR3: CASSMRRQETQYF

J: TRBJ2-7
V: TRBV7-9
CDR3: CASSSRPGGHLTYEQYF